A single sample gave rise to the 4 T cell receptor beta chains below, sequenced in a study of cytomegalovirus exposure and HLA in healthy donors. Primers: 60 Vbeta forward and 13 Jbeta reverse. Clones were read by immunoSEQ multiplex PCR, and TCRdb kept only the in-frame ones, dropping some. The sample gives about 97,000 clones, around three quarters of which show up once; under 4% is in the top ten. The sequencing sample was made of PBMCs. The source is a male donor in good health and CMV-seropositive.

The chain has TRBV19 and TRBJ2-1; 8 bases are shared with TRBD1. The ends lost 5 bases at V and 10 bases at J; junction bases unmatched: 4. CDR1 LNHDA and CDR2 SQIVND come from the germline V gene (reference sequence). The CDR3 spans 12 residues. The chain's CDR3 is CASSDRTGEQFF. DNA of the CDR3: TGTGCCAGTAGTGACCGGACAGGGGAGCAGTTCTTC.

This rearrangement joins TRBV30 to TRBJ1-1; tentative D call: TRBD1 (6 bases). V shed 4 bases and J shed 3 bases, with 12 bases lying between them. CDR1 and CDR2 (germline): GTSNPN, SVGIG (reference sequence). This CDR3 contains 13 residues. The CDR3 DNA is TGTGCCTGGACAACGGACAGAGACACTGAAGCTTTCTTT. Residues: CAWTTDRDTEAFF.

The CDR3 DNA sequence: TGCGCCAGCAGTAGGAACAGGGGGCGTGAGCAGTACTTC. As protein: CASSRNRGREQYF. V usage is TRBV5-1 and J usage is TRBJ2-5, with TRBD1 matching 9 bases. CDR3 length: 13 residues. CDR1 and CDR2 (germline): SGHRS, YFSETQ. V dropped 5 bases and J dropped 11; count of bases not matched to a gene: 10.

The chain carries TRBV2 and TRBJ1-5; tentatively, D is TRBD1 (6 bases). The CDR3 length is 15 residues. Between the trimmed V and J ends, which lost 4 bases and 2 bases, there was a span of 12 bases. Per germline, CDR1 SNHLY and CDR2 FYNNEI. Here the CDR3 DNA reads TGTGCCAGCAGTGGCGAACAGGGAGGCAATCAGCCCCAGCATTTT. Translating gives CASSGEQGGNQPQHF. Drawing the rest from reference TRBV2 and TRBJ1-5, the complete variable domain is EPEVTQTPSHQVTQMGQEVILRCVPISNHLYFYWYRQILGQKVEFLVSFYNNEISEKSEIFDDQFSVERPDGSNFTLKIRSTKLEDSAMYFCASSGEQGGNQPQHFGDGTRLSIL.